This passage covers 15 T cell receptor beta chains from one sample sequenced in a study of T cell responses to AZD1222 COVID-19 vaccine. The method was immunoSEQ multiplex PCR; TCRdb's version includes in-frame clones alone and lacks a portion of them. The sample records 80,000 or so clones, 80% to 95% being singletons. The sequencing used peripheral blood, collected on day 0 of MenACWY control vaccination. The origin of the receptors is an adult in good health.

The V gene is TRBV19, the J gene TRBJ2-7; perhaps TRBD2 as D (6 bases). Germline assignment: CDR1 LNHDA and CDR2 SQIVND (reference sequence). The length of the CDR3 is 14 residues. Trimming pared 5 bases from V and 6 bases from J, leaving 17 bases between. The CDR3 is CASSPRRESSEQYF. DNA for the CDR3: TGTGCCAGTAGTCCCCGGAGGGAGAGTAGCGAGCAGTACTTC.

The genes are TRBV21-1 and TRBJ2-1; TRBD2 reflects the table's D call only, with no check against the DNA. TRBV21-1 is an annotated pseudogene. The CDR3 length is 15 residues. The CDR3 nucleotides read TGTGCCAGCTCAACCCCCGGGCTAGCGTACAATGAGCAGTTCTTC. Its protein product is CASSTPGLAYNEQFF.

The V gene is TRBV18, the J gene TRBJ1-1; unclear D gene. CDR3 size: 13 residues. V dropped 8 bases and J dropped 2 bases, with 12 bases sitting between them. Germline assignment: CDR1 KGHSH and CDR2 LQKENI. In nucleotides, the CDR3 is TGTGCCAGCCCCTCTGATGATAACACTGAAGCTTTCTTT. Translating gives CASPSDDNTEAFF.

This clone was observed a single time. The rearrangement uses TRBV14 and TRBJ1-2; no clear D. Germline values: CDR1 SGHDN, CDR2 FVKESK. V lost 0 bases to trimming and J lost 3 bases, with 11 bases between them. The CDR3 length is 15 residues. CDR3 DNA sequence: TGTGCCAGCAGCCAAGAGGTTGGCCGAGACTATGGCTACACCTTC. It codes for CASSQEVGRDYGYTF.

The chain recombines TRBV2 with TRBJ2-1, with D uncertain. The CDR3 contains 12 residues. Germline V CDR1 and CDR2: SNHLY, FYNNEI. Trimming left V 3 bases short and J 8 bases short, with 8 bases between. CDR3 amino acids: CASSENGYEQFF. The CDR3 DNA reads TGTGCCAGCAGTGAGAATGGGTATGAGCAGTTCTTC.

This chain joins TRBV2 and TRBJ2-1, with D possibly matching TRBD1 (5 bases). Trimming took 0 bases from V and 5 from J, leaving 11 bases between them. CDR1 is SNHLY, CDR2 FYNNEI, per germline. CDR3 length: 15 residues. The CDR3 loop reads CASSEARQINNEQFF. The CDR3, as DNA: TGTGCCAGCAGTGAAGCACGACAGATCAACAATGAGCAGTTCTTC.

This rearrangement joins TRBV10-3 to TRBJ1-2; D remains ambiguous. The CDR3 runs to 14 residues. Germline V gene sequence: CDR1 ENHRY, CDR2 SYGVKD. The V gene lost 0 bases and the J gene lost 4 bases, with 9 bases spanning the gap. CDR3: CAISESEGRYGYTF. CDR3 bases: TGTGCCATCAGTGAGTCGGAAGGTCGCTATGGCTACACCTTC.

The genes are TRBV7-9 and TRBJ2-5; 7 bases are shared with TRBD2. The CDR3 has 15 amino acids. Losses at the gene ends were 5 bases for V and 9 bases for J; bases not matched to a gene: 15. CDR1 is SEHNR, CDR2 FQNEAQ, per germline (reference sequence). In DNA form, the CDR3 reads TGTGCCAGCAGCCTACTGGGACCCGCTCGGGAGGCCCAGTACTTC. Translated: CASSLLGPAREAQYF.

The rearrangement links TRBV9 to TRBJ1-5; no clear D. V was trimmed by 4 bases and J by 6 bases, leaving 11 bases between them. The CDR3 spans 13 residues. Germline-derived CDR1 and CDR2 are SGDLS and YYNGEE. CDR3 region: CASSLDYTQPQHF. CDR3 nucleotides: TGTGCCAGCAGCCTAGACTACACTCAGCCCCAGCATTTT. The whole variable domain, remainder taken from reference TRBV9 and TRBJ1-5, is DSGVTQTPKHLITATGQRVTLRCSPRSGDLSVYWYQQSLDQGLQFLIQYYNGEERAKGNILERFSAQQFPDLHSELNLSSLELGDSALYFCASSLDYTQPQHFGDGTRLSIL.

The chain recombines TRBV3-1 (or the pseudogene TRBV3-2) with TRBJ2-1, with 8 bases that match TRBD2. CDR3 length: 17 residues. V dropped 3 bases and J dropped 10; count of bases not matched to a gene: 17. From germline, CDR1 is LGHDT and CDR2 YNNKEL (reference sequence). CDR3 nucleotide sequence: TGTGCCAGCAGCCATAGACCGGGGGGACTAGAGGATCGGGAGCAGTTCTTC. Protein sequence: CASSHRPGGLEDREQFF.

The count of this clone is one. The genes are TRBV12-3 or TRBV12-4 and TRBJ1-1; the D is unclear. The CDR3 extends over 12 amino acids. The V gene lost 9 bases and the J gene lost 0 bases, with 8 bases spanning the gap. CDR3 in DNA: TGTGCCAGTGGGCGGGTGAACACTGAAGCTTTCTTT. It codes for CASGRVNTEAFF.

This chain joins TRBV27 and TRBJ2-3; 7 nucleotides align to TRBD2. Germline CDR1 MNHEY, CDR2 SMNVEV (reference sequence). The CDR3 length is 13 residues. V trimming: 3 bases; J trimming: 4 bases; junction bases outside the gene matches: 1. The CDR3 here is CASSFAGADTQYF. Written as DNA, the CDR3 is TGTGCCAGCAGTTTTGCGGGAGCAGATACGCAGTATTTT.

The chain couples TRBV5-1 to TRBJ2-2; no reliable D call. There are 12 residues in the CDR3. Trimming shortened V by 1 base and J by 5 bases, and 3 bases separated the two germline ends. Germline V gene sequence: CDR1 SGHRS, CDR2 YFSETQ. Written as DNA, the CDR3 is TGCGCCAGCAGCTTGCTGACCGGGGAGCTGTTTTTT. Amino acids: CASSLLTGELFF.

This chain connects TRBV9 to TRBJ1-2; D is unresolved. There are 13 residues in the CDR3. CDR1 and CDR2 from the germline V gene are SGDLS and YYNGEE. V lost 0 bases, J lost 8 bases, and 11 bases lay in between. The CDR3 loop reads CASSVENHRGYTF. The CDR3 DNA is TGTGCCAGCAGCGTAGAGAATCACCGGGGCTACACCTTC.

This chain uses TRBV2 with TRBJ2-5, with D tentatively TRBD1 or TRBD2 (5 bases each). The germline V gene has CDR1 SNHLY and CDR2 FYNNEI. The CDR3 length is 12 residues. Deletions cut 8 bases from V and 12 bases from J, with 19 bases between. The CDR3 loop reads CASQPTGTNEYF. Here the CDR3 DNA reads TGTGCCAGCCAGCCAACCGGGACCAATGAGTACTTC.